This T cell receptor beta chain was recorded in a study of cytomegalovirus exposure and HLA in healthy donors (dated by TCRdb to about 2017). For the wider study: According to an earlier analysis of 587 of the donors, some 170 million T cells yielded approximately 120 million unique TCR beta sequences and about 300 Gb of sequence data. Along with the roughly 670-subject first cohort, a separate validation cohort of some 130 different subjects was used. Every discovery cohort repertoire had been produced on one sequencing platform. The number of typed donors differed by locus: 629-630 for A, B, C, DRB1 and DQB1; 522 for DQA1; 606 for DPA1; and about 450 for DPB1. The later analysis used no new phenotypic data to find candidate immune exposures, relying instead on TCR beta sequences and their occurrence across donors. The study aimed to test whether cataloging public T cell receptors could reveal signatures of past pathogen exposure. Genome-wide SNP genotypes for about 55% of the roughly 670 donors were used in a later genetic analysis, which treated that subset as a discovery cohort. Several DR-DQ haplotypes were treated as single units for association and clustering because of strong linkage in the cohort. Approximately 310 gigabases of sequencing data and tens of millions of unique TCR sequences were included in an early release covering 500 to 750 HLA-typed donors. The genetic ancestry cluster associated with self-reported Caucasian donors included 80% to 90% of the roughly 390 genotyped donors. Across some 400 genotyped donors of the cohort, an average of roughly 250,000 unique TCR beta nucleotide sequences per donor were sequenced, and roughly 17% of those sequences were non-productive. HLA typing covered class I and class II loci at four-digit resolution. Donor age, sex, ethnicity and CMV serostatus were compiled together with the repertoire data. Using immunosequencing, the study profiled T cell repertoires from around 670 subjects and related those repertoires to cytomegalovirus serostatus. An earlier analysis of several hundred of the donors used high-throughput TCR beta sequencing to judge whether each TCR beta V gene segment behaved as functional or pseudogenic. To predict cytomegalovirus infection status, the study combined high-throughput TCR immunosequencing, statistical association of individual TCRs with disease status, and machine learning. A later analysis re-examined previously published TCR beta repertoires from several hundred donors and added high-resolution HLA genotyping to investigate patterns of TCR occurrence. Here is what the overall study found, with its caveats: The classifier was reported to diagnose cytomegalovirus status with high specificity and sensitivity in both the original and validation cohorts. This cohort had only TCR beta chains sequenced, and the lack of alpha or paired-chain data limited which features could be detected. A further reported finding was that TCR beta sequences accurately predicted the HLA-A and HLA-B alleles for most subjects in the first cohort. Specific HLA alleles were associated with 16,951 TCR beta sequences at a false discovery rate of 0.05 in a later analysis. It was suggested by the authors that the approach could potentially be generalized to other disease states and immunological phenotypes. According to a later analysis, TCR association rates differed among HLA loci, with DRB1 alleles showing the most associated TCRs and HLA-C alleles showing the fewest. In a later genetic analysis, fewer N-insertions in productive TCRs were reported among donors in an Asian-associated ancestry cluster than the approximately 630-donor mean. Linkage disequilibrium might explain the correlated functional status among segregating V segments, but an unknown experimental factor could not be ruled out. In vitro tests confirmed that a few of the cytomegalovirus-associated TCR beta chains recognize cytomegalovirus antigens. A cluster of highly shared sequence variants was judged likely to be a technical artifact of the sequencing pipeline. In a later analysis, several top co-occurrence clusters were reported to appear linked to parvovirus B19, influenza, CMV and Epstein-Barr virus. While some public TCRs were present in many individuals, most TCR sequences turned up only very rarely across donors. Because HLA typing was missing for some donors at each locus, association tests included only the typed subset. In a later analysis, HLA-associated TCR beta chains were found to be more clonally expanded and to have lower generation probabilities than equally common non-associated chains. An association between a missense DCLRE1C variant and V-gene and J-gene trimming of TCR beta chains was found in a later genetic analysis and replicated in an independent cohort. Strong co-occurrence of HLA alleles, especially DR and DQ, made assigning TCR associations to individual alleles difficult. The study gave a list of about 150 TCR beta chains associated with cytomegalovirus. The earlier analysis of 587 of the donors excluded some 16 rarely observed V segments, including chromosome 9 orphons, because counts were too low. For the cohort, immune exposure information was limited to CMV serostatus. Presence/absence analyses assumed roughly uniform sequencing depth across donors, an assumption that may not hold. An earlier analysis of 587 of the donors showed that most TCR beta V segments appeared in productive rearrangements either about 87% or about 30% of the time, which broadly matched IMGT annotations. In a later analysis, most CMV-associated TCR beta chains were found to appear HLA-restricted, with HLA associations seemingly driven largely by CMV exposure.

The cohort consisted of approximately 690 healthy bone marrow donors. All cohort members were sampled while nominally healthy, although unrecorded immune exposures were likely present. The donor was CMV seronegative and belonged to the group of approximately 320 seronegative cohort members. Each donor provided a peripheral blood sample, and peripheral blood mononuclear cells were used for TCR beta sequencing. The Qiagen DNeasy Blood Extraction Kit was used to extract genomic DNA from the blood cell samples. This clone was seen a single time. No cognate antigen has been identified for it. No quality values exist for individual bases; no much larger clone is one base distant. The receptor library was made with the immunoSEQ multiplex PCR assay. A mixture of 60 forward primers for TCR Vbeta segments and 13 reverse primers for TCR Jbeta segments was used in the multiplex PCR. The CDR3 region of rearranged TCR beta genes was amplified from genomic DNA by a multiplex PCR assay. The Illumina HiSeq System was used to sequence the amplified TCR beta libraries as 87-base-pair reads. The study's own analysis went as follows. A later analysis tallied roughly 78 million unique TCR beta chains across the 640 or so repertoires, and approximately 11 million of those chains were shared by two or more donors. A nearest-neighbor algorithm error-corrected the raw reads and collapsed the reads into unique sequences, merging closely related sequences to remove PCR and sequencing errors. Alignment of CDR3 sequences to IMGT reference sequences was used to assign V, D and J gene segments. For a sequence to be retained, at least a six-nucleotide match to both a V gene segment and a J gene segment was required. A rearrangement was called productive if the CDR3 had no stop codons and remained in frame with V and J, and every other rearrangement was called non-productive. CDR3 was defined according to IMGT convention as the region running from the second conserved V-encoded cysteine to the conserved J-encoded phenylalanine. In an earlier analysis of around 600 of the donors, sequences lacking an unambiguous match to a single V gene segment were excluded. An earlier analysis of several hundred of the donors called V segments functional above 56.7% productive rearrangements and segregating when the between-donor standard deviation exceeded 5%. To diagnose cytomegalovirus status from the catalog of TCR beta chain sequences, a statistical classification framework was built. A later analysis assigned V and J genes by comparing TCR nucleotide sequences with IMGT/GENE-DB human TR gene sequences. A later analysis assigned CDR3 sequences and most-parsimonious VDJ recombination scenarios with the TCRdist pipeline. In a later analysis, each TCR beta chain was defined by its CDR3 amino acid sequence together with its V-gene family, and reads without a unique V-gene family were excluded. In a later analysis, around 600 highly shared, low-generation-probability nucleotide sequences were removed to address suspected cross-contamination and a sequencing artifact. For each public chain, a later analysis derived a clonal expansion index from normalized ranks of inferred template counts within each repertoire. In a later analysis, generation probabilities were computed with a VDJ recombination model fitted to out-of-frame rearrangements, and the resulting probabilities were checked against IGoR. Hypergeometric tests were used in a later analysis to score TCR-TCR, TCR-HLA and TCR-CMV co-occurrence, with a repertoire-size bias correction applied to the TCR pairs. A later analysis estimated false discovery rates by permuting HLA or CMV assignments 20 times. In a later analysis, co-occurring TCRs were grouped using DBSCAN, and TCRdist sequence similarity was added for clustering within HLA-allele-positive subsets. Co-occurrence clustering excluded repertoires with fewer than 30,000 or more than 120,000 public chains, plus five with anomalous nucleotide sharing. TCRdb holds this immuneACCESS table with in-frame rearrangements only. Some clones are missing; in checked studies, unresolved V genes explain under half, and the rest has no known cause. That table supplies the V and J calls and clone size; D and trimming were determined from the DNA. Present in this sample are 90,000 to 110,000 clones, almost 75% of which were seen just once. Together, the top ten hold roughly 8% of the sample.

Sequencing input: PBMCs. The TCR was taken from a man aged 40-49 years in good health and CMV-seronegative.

The nucleotides are TGTGCCAGCAGCTTGCCAGGGTTTAACTATGGCTACACCTTC. Its protein product is CASSLPGFNYGYTF. The V gene is TRBV5-4 and the J gene is TRBJ1-2; a tentative D match to TRBD1 spans 5 bases. V sheds 1 base and J sheds 1 base, leaving 8 bases between their ends. The germline V gene (reference sequence) yields SGHNT for CDR1 and YYREEE for CDR2. The CDR3 contains 14 residues, cysteine and phenylalanine counted. Here the CDR3 DNA is all that survives: 42 bases in frame from base 1.